These 27 T cell receptor beta chains were all obtained from the same sample, sequenced in a study of T cells in Graves' hyperthyroidism and ophthalmopathy. The investigators amplified TCR beta CDR3 regions from RNA transcripts. HTBI primers were used for first-round RT-PCR of the TCR CDR3. TCRdb passed the multiplex PCR reads through MiXCR, listing each CDR3 protein once. The sample carries around 350,000 distinct CDR3 sequences, approximately 20% recorded once. Sequencing input: blood. These receptors all stem from a woman under 30 with Graves' hyperthyroidism.

This clonotype was recorded at least ten times. This CDR3 is CSVVDGNTEAFF. The CDR3 nucleotides read TGCAGCGTTGTTGACGGGAACACTGAAGCTTTCTTT. The chain joins TRBV29-1 to TRBJ1-1, with no clear D. The germline CDR1 and CDR2 sequences are SQVTM and ANQGSEA. The CDR3 sequence is 12 residues long. The V end lost 4 bases, the J end lost 1 base, and 7 bases lay between the germline ends. The whole variable domain, remainder taken from reference TRBV29-1 and TRBJ1-1, is SAVISQKPSRDICQRGTSLTIQCQVDSQVTMMFWYRQQPGQSLTLIATANQGSEATYESGFVIDKFPISRPNLTFSTLTVSNMSPEDSSIYLCSVVDGNTEAFFGQGTRLTVV.

This clonotype was counted ten times or more. The chain is built from TRBV12-3 or TRBV12-4 and TRBJ1-5, with D uncertain. This CDR3 is built from 14 residues. V lost 7 bases and J lost 7, with 17 bases in between. CDR3 bases: TGTGCCAGCACCTCGACTGGGCTAACCCAGCCCCAGCATTTT. Protein: CASTSTGLTQPQHF.

This clonotype was detected many times. This chain links TRBV6-1 with TRBJ2-2, with no clear D. Germline V gene lookup returns CDR1 MNHNS and CDR2 SASEGT. The CDR3 sequence is 15 residues long. With 4 bases removed from V and 4 bases from J, the gap between germline ends came to 13 bases. CDR3 sequence reads: CASSVTDAATGELFF. In DNA form, the CDR3 reads TGTGCCAGCAGTGTTACGGACGCCGCCACCGGGGAGCTGTTTTTT.

V gene TRBV28 combines with J gene TRBJ1-5, with TRBD1 as a possible D gene (6 bases). The germline V gene has CDR1 MDHEN and CDR2 SYDVKM. This CDR3 has 17 residues. V was clipped by 4 bases and J by 6 bases, with 22 bases between them. The CDR3 sequence is CASSSLLTGYISQPQHF. As DNA, the CDR3 is TGTGCCAGCAGTTCCCTTCTAACAGGGTACATAAGTCAGCCCCAGCATTTT.

This clonotype was recorded at least ten times. The genes are TRBV12-3 or TRBV12-4 and TRBJ1-2; maybe TRBD1 (5 bases). V dropped 11 bases and J dropped 0 bases, with 19 bases sitting between them. The CDR3 loop spans 15 amino acids. The CDR3 nucleotides read TGTGCCCCAGACTCGGGGCAGTCTTCTAACTATGGCTACACCTTC. Protein sequence: CAPDSGQSSNYGYTF.

The chain is built from TRBV12-3 or TRBV12-4 and TRBJ1-1; weak D call: TRBD1 (6 bases). Trimming cost V 5 bases and J 7 bases, with 20 bases left between them. This CDR3 is 15 amino acids long. DNA of the CDR3: TGTGCCAGCAGTCCAACCCTACTAACAGGGCGTGAAGCTTTCTTT. This encodes CASSPTLLTGREAFF.

This clonotype occurred many times. The J gene is TRBJ2-7, the V gene TRBV27, with D perhaps TRBD2 (5 bases). This CDR3 spans 13 amino acids. From germline, CDR1 is MNHEY and CDR2 SMNVEV (reference sequence). Trimming took 6 bases from V and 4 from J, leaving 13 bases between them. CDR3 residues: CASRGGGHYEQYF. The CDR3 DNA sequence: TGTGCCAGCAGAGGAGGTGGGCATTACGAGCAGTACTTC.

This clonotype was observed at least ten times. The chain carries TRBV9 and TRBJ1-2; no definite D call. Trimming took 4 bases from V and 4 from J, leaving 14 bases between them. The germline V gene encodes CDR1 SGDLS and CDR2 YYNGEE. This CDR3 region has 14 residues. The CDR3 loop is CASSPSALSYGYTF. CDR3 nucleotides: TGTGCCAGCAGCCCCAGTGCGCTTAGCTATGGCTACACCTTC. Supplemented by reference TRBV9 and TRBJ1-2, the full variable domain reads DSGVTQTPKHLITATGQRVTLRCSPRSGDLSVYWYQQSLDQGLQFLIQYYNGEERAKGNILERFSAQQFPDLHSELNLSSLELGDSALYFCASSPSALSYGYTFGSGTRLTVV.

There are many counts of this clonotype. The chain recombines TRBV3-1 with TRBJ2-7; D is undetermined. Germline-derived CDR1 and CDR2 are LGHDT and YNNKEL (reference sequence). The CDR3 contains 13 residues. The V and J ends lost 4 bases and 7 bases respectively, with 14 bases between them. The CDR3 region has the DNA TGTGCCAGCAGCCCCAGGACCCCTCGAGAGCAGTACTTC. This sequence encodes CASSPRTPREQYF.

This chain connects TRBV3-1 to TRBJ1-2, with D possibly TRBD1 on 5 matching bases. CDR3 length equals 19 residues. Trimming cost V 4 bases and J 5 bases, with 29 bases left between them. Germline values: CDR1 LGHDT, CDR2 YNNKEL (reference sequence). The CDR3 here is CASSRQLGTTYNGAYGYTF. CDR3 DNA sequence: TGTGCCAGCAGCCGGCAACTGGGCACCACCTATAACGGGGCATATGGCTACACCTTC. The whole variable domain, remainder taken from reference TRBV3-1 and TRBJ1-2, is DTAVSQTPKYLVTQMGNDKSIKCEQNLGHDTMYWYKQDSKKFLKIMFSYNNKELIINETVPNRFSPKSPDKAHLNLHINSLELGDSAVYFCASSRQLGTTYNGAYGYTFGSGTRLTVV.

This clonotype was counted many times. This chain connects TRBV6-1 to TRBJ2-7; TRBD1 might be the D (5 bases). The ends were cut back, 2 bases at V and 7 bases at J, with 18 bases in the middle. The germline gives CDR1 MNHNS, CDR2 SASEGT. CDR3 length equals 15 residues. Here the CDR3 DNA reads TGTGCCAGCAGTGAACAGGGTACCGGACGTGGGGAGCAGTACTTC. This gives the protein CASSEQGTGRGEQYF.

The gene calls are TRBV12-3 or TRBV12-4 and TRBJ2-7; D is unresolved. With 6 bases removed from V and 0 bases from J, the gap between germline ends came to 12 bases. This CDR3 is built from 14 residues. This CDR3 is CASSVDGPSYEQYF. CDR3 DNA: TGTGCCAGCAGCGTAGATGGGCCCTCCTACGAGCAGTACTTC.

This clonotype was detected ten times or more. The chain links TRBV6-5 to TRBJ2-7; D gene uncertain. The CDR3 length is 14 residues. Trimming stripped 2 bases from V and 2 bases from J, with 10 bases between. Germline assignment: CDR1 MNHEY and CDR2 SVGAGI. Written as DNA, the CDR3 is TGTGCCAGCAGTTACGCACCGGGTACCTACGAGCAGTACTTC. Protein product: CASSYAPGTYEQYF.

This clonotype was observed a handful of times. This may come from a read error, since a much larger clone is one base off. This rearrangement joins TRBV12-3 or TRBV12-4 to TRBJ1-1; the D is unclear. CDR3 length: 14 amino acids. CDR3 nucleotide sequence: TGTGCCAGCAGTTTACGGGGAGACATGACTGAAGCTTGCTTT. It translates to CASSLRGDMTEACF.

This clonotype was detected ten times or more. The chain links TRBV20-1 to TRBJ2-5, with TRBD1 matching over 7 bases. Germline-derived CDR1 and CDR2 are DFQATT and SNEGSKA (reference sequence). This CDR3 has 13 amino acids. The V and J ends lost 3 bases and 5 bases, in that order; junction bases with no gene match: 6. CDR3 DNA sequence: TGCAGTGCTAGTCGAGGGGGCGCGGAGACCCAGTACTTC. It encodes CSASRGGAETQYF.

This clonotype was counted at least ten times. Being one base from a much bigger clone, this may be a read error. The chain is built from TRBV12-3 or TRBV12-4 and TRBJ2-7; D gene ambiguous. The CDR3 consists of 11 residues. Written as DNA, the CDR3 is TGTGCCGGCAGGAAACCCTACGAGCAGTACTTC. It encodes CAGRKPYEQYF.

This clonotype was detected many times. This rearrangement joins TRBV5-1 to TRBJ2-4, with 7 bases that match TRBD2. V was clipped by 4 bases and J by 9 bases; unmatched bases: 4. The CDR3 loop spans 12 amino acids. Looked up from germline, CDR1 is SGHRS and CDR2 is YFSETQ. CDR3 protein: CASSREAGIQYF. The CDR3 region has the DNA TGCGCCAGCAGCCGGGAGGCGGGCATTCAGTACTTC.

At least ten counts were recorded for this clonotype. The rearrangement uses TRBV20-1 and TRBJ2-5; D could derive from TRBD1 or TRBD2 (6 bases each). CDR1 DFQATT and CDR2 SNEGSKA come from the germline V gene (reference sequence). The germline V and J ends were trimmed by 0 bases and 5 bases, with 16 bases remaining between them. The CDR3 totals 15 residues. As DNA, the CDR3 is TGCAGTGCTAGAGATCTAGGCCGGGGGCGGGAGACCCAGTACTTC. It yields the protein CSARDLGRGRETQYF.

This clonotype was found many times. The gene calls are TRBV30 and TRBJ2-7; no clear D gene. The V and J ends lost 1 base and 0 bases respectively, with 10 bases between them. From germline, CDR1 is GTSNPN and CDR2 SVGIG (reference sequence). The CDR3 is 14 amino acids. For the CDR3, the DNA is TGTGCCTGGAGTGGCGCAGGTTTCTCCTACGAGCAGTACTTC. It yields the protein CAWSGAGFSYEQYF.

The chain employs TRBV30 and TRBJ2-5; 7 bases map to TRBD2. The germline gives CDR1 GTSNPN, CDR2 SVGIG (reference sequence). J lost 5 bases, V lost 3 bases, and 6 bases had no gene match. There are 13 residues in the CDR3. The CDR3 DNA follows: TGTGCCTGGAGCGGGGATAGCGGGGAGACCCAGTACTTC. It encodes CAWSGDSGETQYF.

This clonotype has more than one count but fewer than ten. The V call is TRBV6-2 or TRBV6-3, the J call TRBJ2-5; a weak D match, TRBD2 (5 bases). Trimming removed 2 bases from V and 4 bases from J, with 11 bases in between. This CDR3 has 14 residues. The germline V gene has CDR1 MNHEY and CDR2 SVGEGT. The CDR3 spells CASSYEGRGETQYF. The CDR3 nucleotides are TGTGCCAGCAGTTACGAGGGTCGGGGAGAGACCCAGTACTTC.

This clonotype was detected a few times. This chain joins TRBV28 and TRBJ2-5; 15 nucleotides line up with TRBD2. The J segment lost 5 bases and the V segment lost 6 bases, leaving 13 bases of the junction unmatched. This CDR3 has 18 amino acids. CDR1 and CDR2 (germline): MDHEN, SYDVKM. This CDR3 reads CASRTQRGTSGRRETQYF. DNA of the CDR3: TGTGCCAGCAGAACCCAGAGGGGGACTAGCGGGAGGAGGGAGACCCAGTACTTC.

This clonotype was seen at least ten times. The chain is built from TRBV24-1 and TRBJ1-2; TRBD1 agrees at 7 bases. After removal of 9 bases from V and 4 bases from J, the junction contained 4 bases not matched to a gene. The CDR3 totals 12 residues. CDR1 KGHDR and CDR2 SFDVKD come from the germline V gene. CDR3 in amino acids: CATSRQGYGYTF. The CDR3 region has the DNA TGTGCCACCTCCAGACAGGGCTATGGCTACACCTTC.

The chain joins TRBV6-1 to TRBJ1-3; D is uncertain. V shed 6 bases and J shed 4 bases, with 16 bases lying between them. The CDR3 consists of 15 residues. In germline, CDR1 is MNHNS, CDR2 SASEGT. CDR3 amino acids: CASRGDILTGNTIYF. CDR3 DNA: TGTGCCAGCAGGGGAGACATACTAACAGGAAACACCATATATTTT.

This clonotype was picked up many times. J is TRBJ1-1 and V is TRBV6-2 or TRBV6-3; maybe TRBD1 (6 bases). The CDR3 is 15 residues long. Germline CDR1 MNHEY, CDR2 SVGEGT. Trimming shortened V by 10 bases and J by 1 base, and 19 bases separated the two germline ends. In DNA form, the CDR3 reads TGTGCCACTCGGGACACGAGGCATTCGAACACTGAAGCTTTCTTT. Amino acid sequence: CATRDTRHSNTEAFF.

This clonotype has a handful of counts. The CDR3 here is CASSHSAGAPYEQYF. CDR3 nucleotide sequence: TGCGCCAGCAGCCATTCAGCGGGGGCCCCCTACGAGCAGTACTTC. The gene calls are TRBV4-1 and TRBJ2-7; 8 nucleotides agree with TRBD2. CDR3 length: 15 amino acids. V lost 3 bases to trimming and J lost 2 bases; unmatched junction nucleotides: 6. From germline, CDR1 is MGHRA and CDR2 YSYEKL.

This clonotype was seen at least ten times. The chain carries TRBV6-2 or TRBV6-3 and TRBJ2-6; D remains unclear. V lost 2 bases, J lost 1 base, and 3 bases lay in between. Germline CDR1 and CDR2: MNHEY and SVGEGT. The CDR3 contains 14 residues. In DNA form, the CDR3 reads TGTGCCAGCAGTTACCAGTCTGGGGCCAACGTCCTGACTTTC. Protein product: CASSYQSGANVLTF.